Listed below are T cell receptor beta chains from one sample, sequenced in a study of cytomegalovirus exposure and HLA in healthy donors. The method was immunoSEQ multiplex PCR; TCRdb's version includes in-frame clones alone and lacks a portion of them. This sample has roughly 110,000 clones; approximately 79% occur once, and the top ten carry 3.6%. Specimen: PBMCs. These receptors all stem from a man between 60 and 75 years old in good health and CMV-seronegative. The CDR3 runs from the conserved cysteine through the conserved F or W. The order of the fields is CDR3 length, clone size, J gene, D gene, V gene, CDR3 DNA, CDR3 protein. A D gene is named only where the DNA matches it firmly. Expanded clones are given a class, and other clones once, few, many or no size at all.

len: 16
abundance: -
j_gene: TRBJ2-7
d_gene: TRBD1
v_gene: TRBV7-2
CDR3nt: TGTGCCAGCAGCTTGTCCTCAGACAGGGTGAGCTACGAGCAGTACTTC
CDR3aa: CASSLSSDRVSYEQYF

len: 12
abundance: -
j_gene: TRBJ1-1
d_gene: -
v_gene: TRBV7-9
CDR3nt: TGTGCCAGCAGCCTATACGGGACAGAAGCTTTCTTT
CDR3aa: CASSLYGTEAFF

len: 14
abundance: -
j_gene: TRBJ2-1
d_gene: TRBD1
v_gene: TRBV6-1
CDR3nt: TGTGCCATTAGTAGGGACAGGGGCCGGGAGGAGCAGTTCTTC
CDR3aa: CAISRDRGREEQFF

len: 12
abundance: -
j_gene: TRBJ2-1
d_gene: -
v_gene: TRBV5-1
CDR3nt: TGCGCCAGCAGCTTGGACCAGGGGGAGCAGTTCTTC
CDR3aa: CASSLDQGEQFF

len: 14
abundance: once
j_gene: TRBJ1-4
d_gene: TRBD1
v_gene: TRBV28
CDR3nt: TGTGCCAGCAGTTGGACAGGGCAGGATGAAAAACTGTTTTTT
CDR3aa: CASSWTGQDEKLFF

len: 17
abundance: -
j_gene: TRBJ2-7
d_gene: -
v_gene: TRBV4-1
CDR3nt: TGCGCCAGCAGCCAAATATTGGAAACAGGGCTCTCCTACGAGCAGTACTTC
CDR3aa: CASSQILETGLSYEQYF

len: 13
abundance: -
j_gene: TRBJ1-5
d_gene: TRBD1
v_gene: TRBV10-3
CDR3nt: TGTGCCATCAGCCGGGACAGGGATCAGCCCCAGCATTTT
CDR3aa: CAISRDRDQPQHF

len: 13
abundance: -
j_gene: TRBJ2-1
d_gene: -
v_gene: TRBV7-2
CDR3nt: TGTGCCAGCAGCTTAGTACAATACAATGAGCAGTTCTTC
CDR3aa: CASSLVQYNEQFF

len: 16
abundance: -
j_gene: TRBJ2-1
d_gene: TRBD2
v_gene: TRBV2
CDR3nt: TGTGCCAGCAGGGCTTTTCTAGCGGGGATTTACAATGAGCAGTTCTTC
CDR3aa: CASRAFLAGIYNEQFF

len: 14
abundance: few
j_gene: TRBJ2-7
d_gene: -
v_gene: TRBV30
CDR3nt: TGTGCCTGGAGTGTATGGGGGGAATCCTACGAGCAGTACTTC
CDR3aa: CAWSVWGESYEQYF

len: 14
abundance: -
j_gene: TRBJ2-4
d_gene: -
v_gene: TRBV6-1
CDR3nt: TGTGCCAGCAGTGACAGGGTAATCAAAAACATTCAGTACTTC
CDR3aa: CASSDRVIKNIQYF

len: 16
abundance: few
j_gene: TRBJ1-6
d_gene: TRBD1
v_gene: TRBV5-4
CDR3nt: TGTGCCAGCAGCTCAGGGGGCGCAACCTATAATTCACCCCTCCACTTT
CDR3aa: CASSSGGATYNSPLHF

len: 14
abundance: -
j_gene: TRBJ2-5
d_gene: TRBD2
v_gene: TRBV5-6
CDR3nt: TGTACCAGCAGCCCCGGGAGGGACCAAGAGACCCAGTACTTC
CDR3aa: CTSSPGRDQETQYF

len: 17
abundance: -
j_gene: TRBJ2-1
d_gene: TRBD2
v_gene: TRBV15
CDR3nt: TGTGCCACCAGCTCGGGACTTATAGCGGGGGGGTTAGATGAGCAGTTCTTC
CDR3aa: CATSSGLIAGGLDEQFF

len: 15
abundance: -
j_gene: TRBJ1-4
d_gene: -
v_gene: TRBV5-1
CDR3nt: TGCGCCAGCAGCTTGGCCGAGGGGAGGGGTGAAAAACTGTTTTTT
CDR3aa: CASSLAEGRGEKLFF

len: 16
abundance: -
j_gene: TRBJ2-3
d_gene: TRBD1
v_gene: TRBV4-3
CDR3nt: TGCGCCAGCAGCCAAGAGGGCAGGGGGAGTACAGATACGCAGTATTTT
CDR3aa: CASSQEGRGSTDTQYF

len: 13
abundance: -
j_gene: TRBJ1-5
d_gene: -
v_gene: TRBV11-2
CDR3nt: TGTGCCAGCAGCTTAGCGGGTAATCAGCCCCAGCATTTT
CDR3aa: CASSLAGNQPQHF

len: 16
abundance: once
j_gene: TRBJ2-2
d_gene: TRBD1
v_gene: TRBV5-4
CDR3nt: TGTGCCAGCAGCACGGGACAGGCCCGCGGAACCGGGGAGCTGTTTTTT
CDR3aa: CASSTGQARGTGELFF

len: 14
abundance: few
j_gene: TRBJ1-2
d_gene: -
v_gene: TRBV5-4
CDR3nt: TGTGCCAGCAGCTTGGGTCCCAGTGAGGGTGGCTACACCTTC
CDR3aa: CASSLGPSEGGYTF

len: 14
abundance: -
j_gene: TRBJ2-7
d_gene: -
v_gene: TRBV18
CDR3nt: TGTGCCAGCTCACCAATGTCAGCGCCGTACGAGCAGTACTTC
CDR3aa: CASSPMSAPYEQYF

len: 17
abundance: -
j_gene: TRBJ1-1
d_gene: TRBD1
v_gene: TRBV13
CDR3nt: TGTGCCAGCAGCCTTCAGGGCCCGGGACAGGAGAACACTGAAGCTTTCTTT
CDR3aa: CASSLQGPGQENTEAFF

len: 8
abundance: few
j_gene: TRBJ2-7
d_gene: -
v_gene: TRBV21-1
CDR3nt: TGTGCCCCCAAACTACAGTACTTC
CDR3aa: CAPKLQYF

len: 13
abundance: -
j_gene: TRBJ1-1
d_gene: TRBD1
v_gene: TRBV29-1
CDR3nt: TGCAGCGGCCACGGGACAGCGAACACTGAAGCTTTCTTT
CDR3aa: CSGHGTANTEAFF

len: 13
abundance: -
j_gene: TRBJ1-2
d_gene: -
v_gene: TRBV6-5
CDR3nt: TGTGCCAGCAGCGACCGGGGCAGGGGTGGCTACACCTTC
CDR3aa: CASSDRGRGGYTF

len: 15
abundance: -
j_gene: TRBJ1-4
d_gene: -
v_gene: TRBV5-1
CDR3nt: TGCGCCAGCAGCTTATTACAGGGCGGCAATGAAAAACTGTTTTTT
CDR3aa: CASSLLQGGNEKLFF

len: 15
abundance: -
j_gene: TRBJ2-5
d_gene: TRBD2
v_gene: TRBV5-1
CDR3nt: TGCGCCAGCAGCTTGGCTAGCGGGGGTCAAGAGACCCAGTACTTC
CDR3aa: CASSLASGGQETQYF